These 15 T cell receptor beta chains originate from one sample sequenced in a study of T-cell reconstitution after alpha-beta-depleted transplantation in children. Using unique molecular identifiers, the investigators prepared the TCRbeta library. TCRdb re-called the PCR reads through MiXCR, storing one row per CDR3 protein. The table shows roughly 590,000 distinct CDR3 sequences, with roughly 15% occurring only once. Source: PBMCs from the stem cell graft donor, taken from the stem cell graft. These receptor sequences come from a human donor who donated a stem cell graft to a child with acute myeloid leukemia.

The J gene is TRBJ1-2, the V gene TRBV20-1, with 9 bases identical to TRBD1. With V trimmed by 0 bases and J by 2 bases, 1 base remained unmatched. Germline assignment: CDR1 DFQATT and CDR2 SNEGSKA (reference sequence). CDR3 length: 14 residues. CDR3 in DNA: TGCAGTGCTAGAGAAGGGACAGGGAACTATGGCTACACCTTC. Translating gives CSAREGTGNYGYTF.

The table lists this clonotype with a few counts. This rearrangement joins TRBV5-6 to TRBJ2-1; D call uncertain. Deletions cut 0 bases from V and 0 bases from J, with 13 bases between. CDR1 and CDR2 from the germline V gene are SGHDT and YYEEEE. This CDR3 has 17 amino acids. CDR3 DNA: TGTGCCAGCAGCTTGGCAGCATCGAGAGGCTCCTACAATGAGCAGTTCTTC. Its protein product is CASSLAASRGSYNEQFF.

The chain employs TRBV3-1 and TRBJ2-3, with no clear D. This CDR3 contains 15 residues. The germline V gene encodes CDR1 LGHDT and CDR2 YNNKEL (reference sequence). Between the trimmed V and J ends, which lost 4 bases and 2 bases, there was a span of 13 bases. The CDR3 spells CASSRRSGSTDTQYF. For the CDR3, the DNA is TGTGCCAGCAGCCGGCGGTCCGGATCCACAGATACGCAGTATTTT.

Many counts were recorded for this clonotype. The chain combines TRBV6-1 with TRBJ1-6; D ambiguous. Per germline, CDR1 MNHNS and CDR2 SASEGT. Trimming shortened V by 6 bases and J by 0 bases, and 6 bases separated the two germline ends. The CDR3 is 14 amino acids. CDR3 in DNA: TGTGCCAGCAGGAAGAGCTCCTATAATTCACCCCTCCACTTT. Its translation is CASRKSSYNSPLHF.

This clonotype was seen repeatedly, ten times or more. The rearrangement links TRBV20-1 to TRBJ2-2; 10 bases fit TRBD2. This CDR3 contains 17 residues. Trimming took 0 bases from V and 4 from J; bases not matched to a gene: 8. CDR1 and CDR2 (germline): DFQATT, SNEGSKA (reference sequence). The CDR3 DNA sequence: TGCAGTGCTAGAGAAATAAGGACTAGCGGCCTCACCGGGGAGCTGTTTTTT. Translating it yields CSAREIRTSGLTGELFF.

This clonotype was found a few times. The chain couples TRBV4-2 to TRBJ2-5, with D possibly being TRBD2 (6 bases). The germline V gene encodes CDR1 LGHNA and CDR2 YNFKEQ. The CDR3 covers 17 residues. V lost 4 bases to trimming and J lost 2 bases, with 20 bases between them. In nucleotides, the CDR3 is TGTGCCAGCAGCCTCAACCCCCTGGGTAGCGGACAAGAGACCCAGTACTTC. Encoded protein: CASSLNPLGSGQETQYF.

This clonotype turned up a few times. CDR3 sequence (DNA): TGTGCCAGCAGTCCCCACGACAAGGATCTCCACTTT. Protein: CASSPHDKDLHF. The genes are TRBV28 and TRBJ1-6, with no clear D. Germline V gene lookup returns CDR1 MDHEN and CDR2 SYDVKM. The germline V and J ends were trimmed by 5 bases and 16 bases, with 15 bases remaining between them. The CDR3 spans 12 residues. Variable domain in full (rest from reference TRBV28 and TRBJ1-6): DVKVTQSSRYLVKRTGEKVFLECVQDMDHENMFWYRQDPGLGLRLIYFSYDVKMKEKGDIPEGYSVSREKKERFSLILESASTNQTSMYLCASSPHDKDLHFGNGTRLTVT.

This chain joins TRBV4-2 and TRBJ1-5; 7 nucleotides align to TRBD1. The CDR3 is 15 residues long. V lost 0 bases and J lost 7; bases outside the gene matches: 6. CDR1 is LGHNA and CDR2 is YNFKEQ in the germline V gene. The CDR3 here is CASSQEPGGMQPQHF. The CDR3 DNA reads as TGTGCCAGCAGCCAAGAGCCAGGGGGTATGCAGCCCCAGCATTTT.

There are a few counts of this clonotype. The chain couples TRBV5-1 to TRBJ1-6, with D uncertain. The CDR3 sequence is 13 residues long. V dropped 0 bases and J dropped 10 bases, with 8 bases sitting between them. The germline CDR1 and CDR2 sequences are SGHRS and YFSETQ. The DNA for the CDR3 is TGCGCCAGCAGCTTGGAAGGGCGATCACCCCTCCACTTT. Its protein is CASSLEGRSPLHF.

The chain recombines TRBV7-2 with TRBJ1-2; TRBD1 matches at 9 bases. Germline V gene sequence: CDR1 SGHTA, CDR2 FQGNSA. CDR3 size: 16 residues. V gave up 5 bases and J gave up 2 bases; unmatched junction bases: 9. CDR3 DNA: TGTGCCAGCAGCCGAGGCGGGACAGGGCCCAACTATGGCTACACCTTC. Its protein is CASSRGGTGPNYGYTF.

This clonotype has at least ten counts. V usage is TRBV20-1 and J usage is TRBJ2-1; 7 bases line up with TRBD2. The CDR3 loop spans 14 amino acids. J was trimmed by 1 base and V by 3 bases; bases with no gene match: 3. Germline CDR1 and CDR2: DFQATT and SNEGSKA (reference sequence). CDR3 bases: TGCAGTGCTAGCGGGGGGAATTCCTACAATGAGCAGTTCTTC. It specifies CSASGGNSYNEQFF.

This clonotype was seen a handful of times. The chain is built from TRBV15 and TRBJ1-5; D unresolved. There are 14 residues in the CDR3. Germline V gives CDR1 LNHNV, CDR2 YYDKDF (reference sequence). The V and J ends lost 3 bases and 1 base respectively, with 7 bases between them. CDR3 sequence reads: CATSSRVSNQPQHF. In nucleotides, the CDR3 is TGTGCCACCAGCAGTAGGGTCAGCAATCAGCCCCAGCATTTT. The full variable domain, its missing parts supplied by reference TRBV15 and TRBJ1-5, is DAMVIQNPRYQVTQFGKPVTLSCSQTLNHNVMYWYQQKSSQAPKLLFHYYDKDFNNEADTPDNFQSRRPNTSFCFLDIRSPGLGDTAMYLCATSSRVSNQPQHFGDGTRLSIL.

The V gene is TRBV6-1, the J gene TRBJ1-2; a weak D match, TRBD1 (5 bases). CDR1 is MNHNS, CDR2 SASEGT, per germline. The CDR3 is made up of 13 amino acids. Between the trimmed V and J ends, which lost 5 bases and 10 bases, there was a span of 17 bases. The CDR3 sequence is CASSLNRDWDYTF. The CDR3 DNA is TGTGCCAGCAGTCTAAACCGGGACTGGGACTACACCTTC.

The gene calls are TRBV3-1 and TRBJ2-3, with unresolved D. Between the trimmed V and J ends, which lost 0 bases and 3 bases, there was a span of 13 bases. The germline V gene encodes CDR1 LGHDT and CDR2 YNNKEL (reference sequence). The CDR3 extends over 16 amino acids. The CDR3 DNA sequence: TGTGCCAGCAGCCAAGACCCCGGGTCGGCTACAGATACGCAGTATTTT. Residues: CASSQDPGSATDTQYF.

This clonotype came up a few times. The gene calls are TRBV20-1 and TRBJ2-3, with 8 bases fitting TRBD2. This CDR3 contains 15 residues. Germline CDR1 is DFQATT and CDR2 is SNEGSKA (reference sequence). V gave up 2 bases and J gave up 0 bases; unmatched junction bases: 4. CDR3 sequence reads: CSARQRGKSTDTQYF. CDR3 DNA sequence: TGCAGTGCTAGACAGCGGGGGAAAAGCACAGATACGCAGTATTTT.